This record covers a single TCR beta chain. Antigen unknown. V dropped 0 bases and J dropped 4 bases, with 6 bases sitting between them. The germline gives CDR1 LNHNV, CDR2 YYDKDF (reference sequence). The CDR3 is 13 amino acids. The PCR ran on 60 Vbeta and 13 Jbeta primers. TCRdb keeps only in-frame clones here, not all; method: immunoSEQ multiplex PCR. The table shows approximately 220,000 clones, with 80% to 85% occurring only once. This sample stems from a study of cytomegalovirus exposure and HLA in healthy donors. Study observations and caveats: In a later analysis, at a false discovery rate of 0.05, over 15,000 TCR beta sequences matched HLA alleles.

V and J are TRBV15 and TRBJ2-5; weak D call: TRBD1 (5 bases). Sequenced sample: PBMCs. The sequence came from a boy between 2 and 10 years old in good health and CMV-seronegative. CDR3 residues: CATSRDQGETQYF. CDR3 nucleotides: TGTGCCACCAGCAGAGATCAGGGAGAGACCCAGTACTTC.